This paragraph covers one T cell receptor beta chain sequence. Looked up from germline, CDR1 is LGHNT and CDR2 is FRNRAP. This CDR3 region has 15 residues. Trimming took 0 bases from V and 3 from J, leaving 11 bases between them. The sample belongs to a study of blood T cell repertoires in COVID-19. Participant-reported clinical history was the basis for cohort assignment. The data were produced by immunoSEQ multiplex PCR, yet TCRdb's version contains in-frame clones alone and is incomplete. The sample has about 230,000 clones; around 88% are singletons. The TCR originated in a woman in her thirties or forties with acute COVID-19. Source material: PBMCs or T cells enriched from blood (not recorded which). This chain links TRBV12-5 with TRBJ1-2, with D maybe TRBD1 (5 bases). CDR3 bases: TGTGCTAGTGGTTTGGTAAAAGGGGTCGACTATGGCTACACCTTC. Its translation: CASGLVKGVDYGYTF.